This TCR beta chain comes out of a study of shared clonotypes between healthy human individuals. Whole-study results and caveats: Naive CD4 clonotypes were shared across a few donors at roughly 5%. Investigators expected sequencing depth to affect clonotype sharing among donors. Clonotypes shared by all four sorted-subset donors had higher generation probabilities than non-shared clonotypes. On the whole, naive subsets had larger estimated richness than memory subsets had.

Sequencing used immunoSEQ multiplex PCR; TCRdb keeps in-frame clones, though not all of them. Of about 800,000 clones listed, roughly 96% are singletons. As to this clone: Its specificity is unknown.

CD45RO negativity and positive selection for CCR7 defined naive CD8 cells, a population that excluded terminally differentiated effector memory CD45RA+ cells. Trimming pared 3 bases from V and 2 bases from J, leaving 4 bases between. Per the germline V gene, CDR1 is MNHNS and CDR2 is SASEGT. The CDR3 is made up of 12 amino acids. The chain combines TRBV6-1 with TRBJ1-2; D gene unclear. The clonotype originates from a man aged 25-45 years in good health. Sequencing was performed on naive CD8+ T cells sorted from blood. The CDR3 region has the DNA TGTGCCAGCAGTGATGCGAACTATGGCTACACCTTC. Encoded protein: CASSDANYGYTF.